This entry lists 27 T cell receptor beta chains sequenced from one sample in a study of T cell clonotyping in hematopoietic cell transplantation. Method: immunoSEQ multiplex PCR; TCRdb's copy keeps in-frame clones and lacks some. The repertoire consists of over 7,000 clones, with 88% occurring once and the leading ten covering roughly 7%. As for time point: recipient sample about 28 days before transplant, after cytoreduction. The sample consisted of peripheral blood mononuclear cells, taken before stem cell transplant. Source of these receptors: a man between 60 and 75 years old with acute myeloid leukemia. Some clones in this sample may be carry-over from other donors' samples.

This clone was counted a single time. The chain has TRBV7-6 and TRBJ2-7; a weak D match, TRBD2 (6 bases). From germline, CDR1 is SGHVS and CDR2 FNYEAQ. The ends were cut back, 1 base at V and 3 bases at J, with 19 bases in the middle. The CDR3 covers 17 residues. The CDR3 nucleotides read TGTGCCAGCAGCTTAGTCCCGGGAGTGGGATCCAACTACGAGCAGTACTTC. As protein: CASSLVPGVGSNYEQYF.

This chain uses TRBV2 with TRBJ1-5; D is undetermined. The CDR3 runs 18 residues. Deletions cut 6 bases from V and 0 bases from J, with 21 bases between. Looked up from germline, CDR1 is SNHLY and CDR2 is FYNNEI. Here the CDR3 reads CASRTDPSSLYSNQPQHF. The CDR3, as DNA: TGTGCCAGCAGAACGGACCCTTCTTCCCTTTATAGCAATCAGCCCCAGCATTTT.

This chain joins TRBV5-1 and TRBJ2-1; TRBD2 matches at 9 bases. CDR3 length equals 15 residues. From germline, CDR1 is SGHRS and CDR2 YFSETQ. The J segment lost 7 bases and the V segment lost 6 bases, leaving 11 bases of the junction unmatched. CDR3 region: CASTIAGATGNEQFF. CDR3 nucleotide sequence: TGCGCCAGCACCATAGCGGGAGCAACCGGAAATGAGCAGTTCTTC.

This clone has just one count. The V and J genes are TRBV6-5 and TRBJ1-2; D unresolved. Germline V gives CDR1 MNHEY, CDR2 SVGAGI. The CDR3 is made up of 13 amino acids. V lost 6 bases to trimming and J lost 7 bases, with 15 bases between them. The CDR3 DNA reads TGTGCCAGCAGCCCTGGGGTGAATCTTGGCTACACCTTC. It is translated as CASSPGVNLGYTF.

V and J are TRBV6-5 and TRBJ2-1; 11 bases map to TRBD2. J was trimmed by 8 bases and V by 0 bases; bases with no gene match: 6. The CDR3 is 16 amino acids. Germline assignment: CDR1 MNHEY and CDR2 SVGAGI. The CDR3: CASSYSRLAGTYEQFF. DNA of the CDR3: TGTGCCAGCAGTTACTCGAGACTAGCGGGGACGTATGAGCAGTTCTTC.

V is TRBV7-8 and J is TRBJ1-4, with 8 bases matching TRBD1. CDR3 size: 17 residues. CDR1 is SGHVS and CDR2 is FQNEAQ in the germline V gene. V trimming: 1 base; J trimming: 2 bases; junction bases outside the gene matches: 6. The CDR3 spells CASSLEAGGLTNEKLFF. CDR3 DNA: TGTGCCAGCAGCTTAGAGGCAGGGGGCTTGACTAATGAAAAACTGTTTTTT.

The genes are TRBV21-1 and TRBJ1-2; the tabulated D call, TRBD1, remains unverified against the DNA. TRBV21-1 is tagged as a pseudogene. There are 18 residues in the CDR3. CDR3 bases: TGTGCCAGCAGCAAAGGGGACAGGGATATTGTTGCTAACTATGGCTACACCTTC. Encoded protein: CASSKGDRDIVANYGYTF.

V usage is TRBV5-1 and J usage is TRBJ2-5, with a weak D call TRBD1 (5 bases). V was shortened by 2 bases and J by 2 bases, with 10 bases between the two germline ends. CDR3 length: 14 amino acids. Germline V gives CDR1 SGHRS, CDR2 YFSETQ. The CDR3 DNA follows: TGCGCCAGCAGCTTCCAGGGAATTCAAGAGACCCAGTACTTC. This codes for CASSFQGIQETQYF. The variable domain in full, with the rest retrieved from reference TRBV5-1 and TRBJ2-5, is KAGVTQTPRYLIKTRGQQVTLSCSPISGHRSVSWYQQTPGQGLQFLFEYFSETQRNKGNFPGRFSGRQFSNSRSEMNVSTLELGDSALYLCASSFQGIQETQYFGPGTRLLVL.

The V and J genes are TRBV2 and TRBJ1-2; D gene ambiguous. Trimming shortened V by 7 bases and J by 4 bases, and 13 bases separated the two germline ends. CDR1 and CDR2 (germline): SNHLY, FYNNEI. The CDR3 spans 13 residues. CDR3 in DNA: TGTGCCAGCATCGCAAATTGGGGCTATGGCTACACCTTC. Translation: CASIANWGYGYTF.

CDR3 region: CASRHGRVDTEAFF. In DNA form, the CDR3 reads TGCGCCAGCAGACATGGGAGAGTGGACACTGAAGCTTTCTTT. The rearrangement joins TRBV5-1 to TRBJ1-1; no clear D gene. The germline gives CDR1 SGHRS, CDR2 YFSETQ. This CDR3 has 14 residues. The V end lost 5 bases, the J end lost 3 bases, and 14 bases lay between the germline ends. Full variable domain (remainder filled in from reference TRBV5-1 and TRBJ1-1): KAGVTQTPRYLIKTRGQQVTLSCSPISGHRSVSWYQQTPGQGLQFLFEYFSETQRNKGNFPGRFSGRQFSNSRSEMNVSTLELGDSALYLCASRHGRVDTEAFFGQGTRLTVV.

The chain joins TRBV30 to TRBJ1-2; perhaps TRBD1 as D (6 bases). V lost 5 bases and J lost 8, with 18 bases in between. CDR3 length: 13 residues. From germline, CDR1 is GTSNPN and CDR2 SVGIG (reference sequence). Here the CDR3 reads CAWSSRGSSGYTF. In DNA, the CDR3 is TGTGCCTGGTCCTCCAGGGGTTCGAGCGGCTACACCTTC.

The chain combines TRBV5-1 with TRBJ1-5; tentatively, D is TRBD1 (5 bases). V lost 1 base to trimming and J lost 2 bases, with 10 bases between them. The germline gives CDR1 SGHRS, CDR2 YFSETQ. The CDR3 length is 15 residues. This chain's CDR3 is CASSLHGTGNQPQHF. The CDR3 DNA is TGCGCCAGCAGCTTGCACGGGACTGGCAATCAGCCCCAGCATTTT.

This chain links TRBV27 with TRBJ2-7; TRBD2 aligns across 12 bases. With 6 bases clipped from V and 5 bases from J, the junction kept 8 bases outside the gene matches. CDR3 length: 15 residues. Germline V lookup: CDR1 MNHEY, CDR2 SMNVEV (reference sequence). CDR3 sequence reads: CASRNRGLAGDEQYF. The CDR3 DNA follows: TGTGCCAGCAGAAACAGGGGACTAGCGGGTGACGAGCAGTACTTC.

The CDR3 here is CASSELGDTQYF. The CDR3 DNA sequence: TGTGCCAGCAGTGAATTGGGGGATACGCAGTATTTT. The rearrangement links TRBV6-1 to TRBJ2-3, with D unclear. Deletions cut 2 bases from V and 6 bases from J, with 6 bases between. Germline V lookup: CDR1 MNHNS, CDR2 SASEGT. The CDR3 consists of 12 residues.

The chain is built from TRBV30 and TRBJ2-7; 14 bases line up with TRBD2. Germline CDR1 reads GTSNPN; CDR2 reads SVGIG (reference sequence). This CDR3 is built from 14 residues. V lost 0 bases and J lost 12; bases outside the gene matches: 7. The CDR3 spells CAWSVDRTSGRTYF. Here the CDR3 DNA reads TGTGCCTGGAGTGTGGACCGGACTAGCGGGAGGACGTACTTC.

The CDR3, as DNA: TGTGCCAGCAGCTTAGTTCATCAGGGGACTTATGGCTACACCTTC. Amino acids: CASSLVHQGTYGYTF. This chain joins TRBV7-2 and TRBJ1-2; D might be TRBD1 (6 bases). V lost 1 base, J lost 5 bases, and 14 bases lay in between. Germline CDR1 is SGHTA and CDR2 is FQGNSA. The CDR3 has 15 residues.

The rearrangement joins TRBV2 to TRBJ2-1; the D call may be TRBD1 or TRBD2 (5 bases each). Germline-derived CDR1 and CDR2 are SNHLY and FYNNEI. This CDR3 has 15 amino acids. V lost 7 bases and J 1 base, leaving 14 bases between the germline ends. CDR3 region: CASIPGTVSYNEQFF. The CDR3 DNA reads as TGTGCCAGCATCCCCGGGACGGTATCCTACAATGAGCAGTTCTTC.

The gene calls are TRBV4-2 and TRBJ1-6; D might be TRBD1 (6 bases). V was pared by 1 base and J by 4 bases, with 11 bases between. CDR1 is LGHNA and CDR2 is YNFKEQ in the germline V gene. The CDR3 is 16 amino acids. This CDR3 is CASSQAGTLYNSPLHF. The CDR3 DNA follows: TGTGCCAGCAGCCAAGCCGGGACACTGTATAATTCACCCCTCCACTTT.

The genes are TRBV9 and TRBJ2-3; D could derive from TRBD1 or TRBD2 (7 bases each). The ends were cut back, 0 bases at V and 4 bases at J, with 15 bases in the middle. Germline V gives CDR1 SGDLS, CDR2 YYNGEE. The CDR3 is 16 amino acids. CDR3 bases: TGTGCCAGCAGCGTAGGTGGTCAGGGGGGGTCAGATACGCAGTATTTT. It translates to CASSVGGQGGSDTQYF.

The V call is TRBV11-2, the J call TRBJ2-6; the D is unclear. The germline gives CDR1 SGHAT, CDR2 FQNNGV. Trimming pared 0 bases from V and 4 bases from J, leaving 7 bases between. This CDR3 comprises 15 residues. The CDR3 spells CASSLDHAGANVLTF. In nucleotides, the CDR3 is TGTGCCAGCAGCTTAGATCATGCCGGGGCCAACGTCCTGACTTTC. Filled out from reference TRBV11-2 and TRBJ2-6, the complete variable domain reads EAGVAQSPRYKIIEKRQSVAFWCNPISGHATLYWYQQILGQGPKLLIQFQNNGVVDDSQLPKDRFSAERLKGVDSTLKIQPAKLEDSAVYLCASSLDHAGANVLTFGAGSRLTVL.

In DNA, the CDR3 is TGCGCCAAAGTCTCCTACAATGAGCAGTTCTTC. Protein sequence: CAKVSYNEQFF. V and J are TRBV10-1 and TRBJ2-1; no definite D call. Between the trimmed V and J ends, which lost 10 bases and 0 bases, there was a span of 4 bases. The germline V gene has CDR1 WNHNN and CDR2 SYGVQD (reference sequence). The CDR3 runs to 11 residues.

V and J are TRBV6-5 and TRBJ2-1, with D possibly being TRBD2 (5 bases). Germline V CDR1 and CDR2: MNHEY, SVGAGI. This CDR3 contains 14 residues. V gave up 8 bases and J gave up 9 bases, with 20 bases separating them. The CDR3 here is CASSRRLADGEQFF. CDR3 coding DNA: TGTGCCAGCTCGCGGCGGCTAGCCGACGGTGAGCAGTTCTTC.

The genes are TRBV9 and TRBJ1-1, with D perhaps matching TRBD1 (5 bases). CDR1 and CDR2 (germline): SGDLS, YYNGEE. V shed 2 bases and J shed 4 bases, with 15 bases lying between them. The CDR3 totals 15 residues. The CDR3 coding sequence is TGTGCCAGCAGCGTGGGAAGGGGTTCGGGCACTGAAGCTTTCTTT. Translating it yields CASSVGRGSGTEAFF.

The chain joins TRBV2 to TRBJ2-5, with TRBD2 matching over 9 bases. This CDR3 region has 15 residues. V gave up 6 bases and J gave up 4 bases; unmatched junction bases: 9. The V gene's germline CDR1 is SNHLY and CDR2 FYNNEI. CDR3 in amino acids: CASSALAGVGETQYF. In DNA, the CDR3 is TGTGCCAGCAGCGCCTTAGCGGGAGTTGGAGAGACCCAGTACTTC.

The V gene is TRBV11-2, the J gene TRBJ1-3, with 8 bases lining up with TRBD1. Per germline, CDR1 SGHAT and CDR2 FQNNGV. CDR3 length: 15 amino acids. Germline trimming cut 3 bases from V and 2 bases from J; bases unmatched to any gene: 3. CDR3 protein: CASSLQGATGNTIYF. In nucleotides, the CDR3 is TGTGCCAGCAGCTTGCAGGGGGCAACTGGAAACACCATATATTTT.

This rearrangement joins TRBV19 to TRBJ2-1; D uncertain. V was shortened by 3 bases and J by 9 bases, with 12 bases between the two germline ends. This CDR3 spans 13 amino acids. Germline values: CDR1 LNHDA, CDR2 SQIVND (reference sequence). The CDR3 region has the DNA TGTGCCAGTAGTATTAGCTGGCAGCCTGAGCAGTTCTTC. This encodes CASSISWQPEQFF.

The chain uses TRBV6-1 and TRBJ2-1, with D possibly TRBD2 on 5 matching bases. Trimming removed 7 bases from V and 0 bases from J, with 10 bases in between. CDR1 and CDR2 (germline): MNHNS, SASEGT. The CDR3 contains 14 residues. For the CDR3, the DNA is TGTGCCAGCATTAGCGCTAACTCCTACAATGAGCAGTTCTTC. This codes for CASISANSYNEQFF.